Below are 10 T cell receptor beta chains sequenced from a single sample in a study of shared clonotypes between healthy human individuals. Sequenced by immunoSEQ multiplex PCR; TCRdb stores in-frame clones only, minus some. The sample shows about 2,500,000 clones, roughly 92% of them seen only once. Sequencing was done on a sample of naive CD4+ T cells sorted from blood. Subset of the sample: CD45RA+ positively selected. These receptor sequences come from a man aged 18 to 29 in good health.

Of note for this clone: The same CDR3 is also encoded by other DNA sequences in this sample. V is TRBV5-6 and J is TRBJ2-1; TRBD2 agrees at 10 bases. V shed 0 bases and J 2 bases; nucleotides not matched to a gene: 2. The CDR3 is 16 amino acids. Germline CDR1 is SGHDT and CDR2 is YYEEEE. DNA of the CDR3: TGTGCCAGCAGCTTGGGCCTAGCGGGAGCCTACAATGAGCAGTTCTTC. Its protein product is CASSLGLAGAYNEQFF.

The rearrangement joins TRBV19 to TRBJ1-6; TRBD1 is a possible D gene (5 bases). The germline CDR1 and CDR2 sequences are LNHDA and SQIVND (reference sequence). V was cut by 10 bases and J by 4 bases, with 14 bases left in between. This CDR3 has 14 residues. The CDR3: CATATQGYNSPLHF. The CDR3 DNA reads as TGTGCCACCGCCACCCAGGGATATAATTCACCCCTCCACTTT.

Concerning this clone: At one end, the junction sequence differs from germline, possibly due to a read error. The rearrangement uses TRBV11-2 and TRBJ2-2, with TRBD2 identical over 7 bases. The germline V gene encodes CDR1 SGHAT and CDR2 FQNNGV. The CDR3 length is 16 residues. In DNA form, the CDR3 reads TGTGCCAGCAGCTCGACGCGGGGGAGCGAACACCGGGGAGCTGTTTTT. As protein: CASSSTRGSEHRGAVF.

This clone was counted between two and nine times. The chain combines TRBV19 with TRBJ1-5; D is unclear. Trimming removed 4 bases at V and 8 bases at J, with 6 bases between. The CDR3 covers 11 residues. The germline CDR1 and CDR2 sequences are LNHDA and SQIVND (reference sequence). CDR3 nucleotides: TGTGCCAGTAGTAATGGCAAGCCCCAGCATTTT. This gives the protein CASSNGKPQHF.

V and J are TRBV9 and TRBJ1-5, with a weak D call TRBD1 (6 bases). This CDR3 is built from 15 residues. The V gene's germline CDR1 is SGDLS and CDR2 YYNGEE. V gave up 4 bases and J gave up 8 bases, with 19 bases separating them. CDR3: CASSLGGTPTEPQHF. DNA of the CDR3: TGTGCCAGCAGCTTGGGGGGCACCCCGACAGAGCCCCAGCATTTT.

The chain is built from TRBV9 and TRBJ2-2, with D possibly matching TRBD2 (5 bases). V was shortened by 5 bases and J by 0 bases, with 23 bases between the two germline ends. This CDR3 region has 19 residues. In germline, CDR1 is SGDLS, CDR2 YYNGEE. CDR3 coding DNA: TGTGCCAGCAGTCCGAGGAGAGTTTTTGCGGGCACGAACACCGGGGAGCTGTTTTTT. It codes for CASSPRRVFAGTNTGELFF.

This chain uses TRBV12-5 with TRBJ1-6, with D maybe TRBD1 (5 bases). CDR3 length: 15 residues. Germline V gene lookup returns CDR1 LGHNT and CDR2 FRNRAP. Trimming cost V 1 base and J 10 bases, with 14 bases left between them. CDR3 sequence (DNA): TGTGCTAGTGGTTTGGACCCCAGGGTAGGATCACCCCTCCACTTT. Protein sequence: CASGLDPRVGSPLHF.

The chain couples TRBV4-1 to TRBJ2-3; no clear D gene. CDR3 size: 15 residues. CDR1 is MGHRA and CDR2 is YSYEKL in the germline V gene. Trimming cost V 0 bases and J 4 bases, with 11 bases left between them. The CDR3 DNA sequence: TGCGCCAGCAGCCAAGACAACTATGGGTCAGATACGCAGTATTTT. Encoded protein: CASSQDNYGSDTQYF.

As concerns this clone: The same CDR3 is also encoded by other DNA sequences in this sample. The J gene is TRBJ2-7, the V gene TRBV7-2; 7 positions agree with TRBD1. The CDR3 runs to 15 residues. Germline V CDR1 and CDR2: SGHTA, FQGNSA. V shed 1 base, J shed 0 bases, and the junction held 3 bases outside the gene matches. CDR3 protein: CASSLGQGNSYEQYF. CDR3 nucleotides: TGTGCCAGCAGCTTAGGACAGGGAAACTCCTACGAGCAGTACTTC.

The V call is TRBV7-9, the J call TRBJ2-7, with D possibly matching TRBD1 (6 bases). CDR1 is SEHNR, CDR2 FQNEAQ, per germline (reference sequence). The V end was cut by 4 bases, the J end by 2 bases, with 15 bases between. The CDR3 is 15 residues long. CDR3 nucleotides: TGTGCCAGCAGCTCAGACAGGCTTACAGCCTACGAGCAGTACTTC. It encodes CASSSDRLTAYEQYF.